The T cell receptor beta chain under discussion was sequenced for a study of cytomegalovirus exposure and HLA in healthy donors. Donors counted as nominally healthy when sampled, yet unrecorded immune exposures were likely. The germline V gene has CDR1 SEHNR and CDR2 FQNEAQ (reference sequence). The CDR3 is 14 residues long. Study conclusions and caveats: There were some public TCRs occurring in many donors, but most TCR sequences were rare. Cytomegalovirus association was assigned to approximately 180 TCR beta chains. Being indistinguishable, some V segments were excluded, TRBV6-2 and TRBV6-3 among them.

This clone has only a few counts. As yet, its antigen is unknown. One junction end does not reproduce the germline sequence, and a read error may be involved. With 60 Vbeta and 13 Jbeta primers, the PCR was carried out. Using immunoSEQ multiplex PCR, the repertoire was profiled, and TCRdb retains in-frame clones only, with some absent. The repertoire consists of about 180,000 clones, with around 80% occurring once and the leading ten covering 1%. The V call is TRBV7-9, the J call TRBJ2-7, with 9 nucleotides matching TRBD1. The origin of this receptor is a woman between 45 and 60 years old in good health and CMV-seropositive. The sequenced sample consisted of PBMCs. CDR3 amino acids: CASSLAGTGIEQYF. DNA for the CDR3: TGTGCCAGCAGCCTAGCCGGGACAGGGATCGAGCAGTACTTC.